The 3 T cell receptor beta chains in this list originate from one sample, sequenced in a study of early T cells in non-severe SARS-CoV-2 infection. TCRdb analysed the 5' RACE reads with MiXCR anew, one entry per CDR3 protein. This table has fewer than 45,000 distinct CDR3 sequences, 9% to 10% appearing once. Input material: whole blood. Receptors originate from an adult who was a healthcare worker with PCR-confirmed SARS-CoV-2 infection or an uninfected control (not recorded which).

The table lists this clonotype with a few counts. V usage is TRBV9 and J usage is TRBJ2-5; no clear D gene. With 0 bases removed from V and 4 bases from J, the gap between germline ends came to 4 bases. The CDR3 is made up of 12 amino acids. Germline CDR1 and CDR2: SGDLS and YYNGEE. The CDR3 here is CASSVVGETQYF. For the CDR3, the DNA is TGTGCCAGCAGCGTAGTGGGAGAGACCCAGTACTTC.

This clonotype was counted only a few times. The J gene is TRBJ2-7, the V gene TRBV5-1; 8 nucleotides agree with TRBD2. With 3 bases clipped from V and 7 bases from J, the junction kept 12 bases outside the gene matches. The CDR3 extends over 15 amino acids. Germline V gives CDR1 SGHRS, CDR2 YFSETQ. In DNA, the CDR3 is TGCGCCAGCAGCTGGGGTAGCGGGGCCCTTTGGGAGCAGTACTTC. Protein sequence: CASSWGSGALWEQYF.

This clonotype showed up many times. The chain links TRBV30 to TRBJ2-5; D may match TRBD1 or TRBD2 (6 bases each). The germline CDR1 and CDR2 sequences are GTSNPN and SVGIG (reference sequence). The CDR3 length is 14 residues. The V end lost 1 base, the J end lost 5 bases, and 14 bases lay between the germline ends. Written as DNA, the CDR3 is TGTGCCTGGAGTGCGTGGGGGGCGGAGGAGACCCAGTACTTC. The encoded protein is CAWSAWGAEETQYF.